This T cell receptor (beta chain) was captured in a study of identical twins. A single record per CDR3 protein comes from TCRdb applying MiXCR to the 5' RACE reads. The table has about 460,000 distinct CDR3 sequences, around 14% seen once. This clonotype has more than one count but fewer than ten. Antigen unknown. Germline V gene data show CDR1 as DFQATT and CDR2 as SNEGSKA (reference sequence). This CDR3 comprises 14 residues. V was shortened by 2 bases and J by 5 bases, with 15 bases between the two germline ends. Findings and caveats of the study: Out-of-frame beta chain sequences displayed weaker excess sharing between twins. Zero-insertion analyses might be partly confounded by invariant T cells like MAIT and iNKT. Cross-sectional statistics underpinned the conclusions; the same donors were not followed.

The sample was also reused in another study, on yellow fever vaccine responses in identical twins.

The specimen was CD4+ T cells sorted from blood. The chain combines TRBV20-1 with TRBJ2-5, with a weak D call TRBD2 (6 bases). The sequence was obtained from a woman younger than 35 in good health. DNA of the CDR3: TGCAGTGCTAGAATAGTAGCGGCACAGGAGACCCAGTACTTC. It is translated as CSARIVAAQETQYF.